The 3 T cell receptor beta chains listed next were all sequenced from one sample in a study of blood T cell repertoires in COVID-19 (dated by TCRdb to the early 2020s). Library preparation employed the immunoSEQ multiplex PCR assay. TCRdb's version of the immuneACCESS table is confined to in-frame rearrangements and falls short of the full clone set. An unresolved V gene accounts for under half of the shortfall where checked; the remainder is of unknown origin. This sample comprises around 78,000 clones, roughly 87% of them detected only once. The ten top clones hold around 19% of the sample. The sequenced sample consisted of peripheral blood. Receptors were obtained from a human donor in a cohort sampled during active COVID-19.

Remarks on this clone: The sample has other DNA sequences that encode this CDR3 too. J is TRBJ2-7 and V is TRBV5-1, with 8 nucleotides matching TRBD2. The CDR3 sequence is 14 residues long. Losses at the gene ends were 1 base for V and 1 base for J; bases not matched to a gene: 1. CDR1 is SGHRS, CDR2 YFSETQ, per germline. CDR3: CASSLTSGSYEQYF. The CDR3 coding sequence is TGCGCCAGCAGCTTGACTAGCGGTTCCTACGAGCAGTACTTC.

J is TRBJ1-1 and V is TRBV2; no definite D call. The CDR3 covers 11 residues. Per germline, CDR1 SNHLY and CDR2 FYNNEI. V lost 8 bases and J 5 bases, leaving 9 bases between the germline ends. The CDR3 protein is CASLMRTEAFF. The CDR3 nucleotides read TGTGCCAGCCTAATGAGGACTGAAGCTTTCTTT. The variable domain in full, completed from reference TRBV2 and TRBJ1-1, reads EPEVTQTPSHQVTQMGQEVILRCVPISNHLYFYWYRQILGQKVEFLVSFYNNEISEKSEIFDDQFSVERPDGSNFTLKIRSTKLEDSAMYFCASLMRTEAFFGQGTRLTVV.

This rearrangement joins TRBV6-5 to TRBJ1-2; D call uncertain. Germline lookup yields CDR1 MNHEY and CDR2 SVGAGI. The V end lost 0 bases, the J end lost 6 bases, and 14 bases lay between the germline ends. This CDR3 spans 15 amino acids. CDR3 region: CASSYSAAGLNGYTF. In DNA, the CDR3 is TGTGCCAGCAGTTACTCCGCAGCAGGCCTTAATGGCTACACCTTC.